This TCR beta chain was documented in a study of T cell responses to AZD1222 COVID-19 vaccine. Repertoires were generated with immunoSEQ multiplex PCR, while TCRdb's copy carries only in-frame clones and drops some. Seen here are some 99,000 clones, 88% observed once, and the top ten hold more than 15%. Study-wide results and limits: The sample set comprised mostly white British donors with more females, and clonal diversity was possibly underestimated. Nearly half of spike-specific TCRs reportedly go after variant regions that carry no mutations.

Comment on this clone: Its antigen is unknown.

Germline CDR1 and CDR2: MNHNS and SASEGT. The CDR3 is made up of 15 amino acids. V was pared by 2 bases and J by 7 bases, with 15 bases between. The chain combines TRBV6-1 with TRBJ1-5, with D perhaps matching TRBD1 (5 bases). The origin of this receptor is an adult who received the AZD1222 COVID-19 vaccine. Here the sequenced sample was peripheral blood, taken 28 days after the second AZD1222 dose. The CDR3 nucleotides are TGTGCCAGCAGTGAATATGGGGGAGGGAGGCAGCCCCAGCATTTT. This encodes CASSEYGGGRQPQHF.